This TCR beta chain is from a study of regulatory T cells in long-lasting Graves disease. Germline CDR1 MNHNS, CDR2 SASEGT. The CDR3 runs 15 residues. V lost 8 bases to trimming and J lost 3 bases, with 16 bases between them. Described time point: newly diagnosed GD, antithyroid drugs for less than 3 months. RNA from PBMCs was the source of the TCR library. Arm-PCR of CDR3 regions with iRepertoire HTBI primers generated TCR beta libraries. Via MiXCR, TCRdb re-called the multiplex PCR reads, giving one row per CDR3 protein. The table has more than 350,000 distinct CDR3 sequences, about 15% seen once. These data also formed part of another study, on T cells in Graves' hyperthyroidism and ophthalmopathy. That source adds: Exclusions: uncontrolled infection, other autoimmune disease, pregnancy, lactation. The TCR CDR3 was amplified in a first-round RT-PCR using the HTBI primer set.

The material was peripheral blood mononuclear cells (PBMCs), obtained at new diagnosis, from a patient treated with antithyroid drugs. The clonotype originates from a woman between 25 and 40 years old with Graves disease. V and J are TRBV6-1 and TRBJ2-2, with D unclear. For the CDR3, the DNA is TGTGCCAGCGCCGCTTTTTCGCGCCACACCGGGGAGCTGTTTTTT. This translates into CASAAFSRHTGELFF.